This T cell receptor (beta chain) was sequenced during a study of shared clonotypes between healthy human individuals. Sequencing used immunoSEQ multiplex PCR; TCRdb keeps in-frame clones, though not all of them. The data show hundreds of thousands of clones, with almost 97% seen just once and approximately 0.057% held by the top ten. Donors, without exception, were Caucasian adults residing in Nashville, Tennessee. Germline CDR1 is SQVTM and CDR2 is ANQGSEA. Trimming stripped 6 bases from V and 8 bases from J, with 15 bases between. This CDR3 has 12 amino acids. This clone was found once. The gene calls are TRBV29-1 and TRBJ2-3, with D possibly being TRBD2 (5 bases). The source is a woman in her thirties in good health. The sample taken for sequencing was naive CD4+ T cells sorted from blood. As for subset: CD45RA+ positively selected. CDR3 sequence: CSVRSDLSTQYF. CDR3 in DNA: TGCAGCGTCCGCTCGGACTTATCTACGCAGTATTTT.